This TCR beta chain was recovered during a study of regulatory T cells in long-lasting Graves disease. About the research overall: Antithyroid drug use was under 3 months in newly diagnosed Graves' patients.

There are many counts of this clonotype. The time point denotes: newly diagnosed GD, antithyroid drugs for less than 3 months. Construction of the TCR library relied on RNA isolated from PBMCs. Germline lookup yields CDR1 SGHRS and CDR2 YFSETQ. The CDR3 has 15 amino acids. The V end lost 4 bases, the J end lost 4 bases, and 17 bases lay between the germline ends. Sequencing libraries for TCR beta were prepared with iRepertoire HTBI primers and Arm-PCR of CDR3 regions. TCRdb recomputed calls from the multiplex PCR reads with MiXCR, one row per CDR3 protein. The sample includes about 540,000 distinct CDR3 sequences, approximately 12% seen only once; the top ten take under 10%. These data were likewise used in another study, on T cells in Graves' hyperthyroidism and ophthalmopathy.

This sequence joins TRBV5-1 and TRBJ1-1; D might be TRBD1 (6 bases). The material sequenced was peripheral blood mononuclear cells (PBMCs), taken at new diagnosis, from a patient treated with antithyroid drugs. The source of this sequence is a man younger than 45 with Graves disease. The CDR3 reads CASSSQTGIGTEAFF. DNA of the CDR3: TGCGCCAGCAGCAGCCAAACAGGGATTGGCACTGAAGCTTTCTTT.